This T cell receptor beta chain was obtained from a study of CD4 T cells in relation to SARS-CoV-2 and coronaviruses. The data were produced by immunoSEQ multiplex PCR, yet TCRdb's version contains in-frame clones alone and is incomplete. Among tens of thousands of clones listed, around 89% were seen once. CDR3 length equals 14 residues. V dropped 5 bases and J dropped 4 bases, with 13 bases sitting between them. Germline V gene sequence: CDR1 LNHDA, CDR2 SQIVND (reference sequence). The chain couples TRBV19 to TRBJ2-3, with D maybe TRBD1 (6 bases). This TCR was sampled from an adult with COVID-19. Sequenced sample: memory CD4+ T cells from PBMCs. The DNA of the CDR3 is TGTGCCAGTAGTGCCCAAACAGGGCCAGATACGCAGTATTTT. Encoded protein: CASSAQTGPDTQYF.